This is a list of T cell receptor beta chains from one sample in a study of blood T cells in healthy people across ages. TCRdb re-derived calls from the 5' RACE reads in MiXCR, one entry per CDR3 protein. The sample shows around 1,800,000 distinct CDR3 sequences, roughly two fifths of them seen only once. Sequencing input: blood. These receptor sequences come from a human donor in good health. Each CDR3 is given with its conserved first and last residue. A clone size is listed for some rows: how often the clone was seen (once, few, many), or a class if it is expanded.

>NA|TRBV5-5
CASSLILSNEQFF
>NA|TRBV27
CASSPRQGGLGYEQYF
>NA|TRBV6-1
CASVRNRNQPQHF
>few|TRBV4-3
CASSQDARLLGSYEQYF
>few|TRBV4-1
CASSQGNGRRYQETQYF
>NA|TRBV6-5
CASGGDSRAETQYF
>few|TRBV9
CASSAHRDPVGTDTQYF
>NA|TRBV6-2/TRBV6-3
CASSSASGYSYEQYF
>NA|TRBV6-1
CASRKMHAMGSPSYEQYF
>few|TRBV29-1
CSVVPRTGPRGAFF
>NA|TRBV4-2
CASSQESGWDRYGYTF
>NA|TRBV7-2
CASSGQGAGNQPQHF
>NA|TRBV28
CASSPAGRPQHF
>NA|TRBV5-1
CASRQGGGAQETQYF
>NA|TRBV11-2
CASTTGEEPFLNEKLFF
>NA|TRBV20-1
CSASSPGGRGDTQYF
>NA|TRBV5-1
CASTDERNTEAFF
>NA|TRBV12-3/TRBV12-4
CASSLGNVRGQGTF
>NA|TRBV9
CASSALLQGTMNTEAFF
>NA|TRBV12-3/TRBV12-4
CASRRQYQETQYF
>few|TRBV4-3
CASSQGFSGLQETQYF
>NA|TRBV6-6
CATRKVTGGQGNQPQHF
>NA|TRBV7-2
CASSPGGNSYNEQFF
>NA|TRBV7-8
CASSLAGGISPLHF
>few|TRBV9
CASSVGVGGPTDTQYF
>few|TRBV4-3
CTSSYVTSAEAFF
>NA|TRBV20-1
CSVPTSGETGELFF
>NA|TRBV7-2
CASSLGIDQGYEQYF
>few|TRBV20-1
CSAREGWYEQYF
>NA|TRBV7-2
CASSRDRVAEAFF
>NA|TRBV9
CASTQTVMNYGYTF
>NA|TRBV21-1
CASSSLPGQNYEQYF
>NA|TRBV18
CASSPAVQATLFF
>NA|TRBV4-1
CASSQEPGRGYEQYF
>NA|TRBV7-8
CAGSLGFMGGYGYTF
>few|TRBV18
CASSPTVSSCNEQFF